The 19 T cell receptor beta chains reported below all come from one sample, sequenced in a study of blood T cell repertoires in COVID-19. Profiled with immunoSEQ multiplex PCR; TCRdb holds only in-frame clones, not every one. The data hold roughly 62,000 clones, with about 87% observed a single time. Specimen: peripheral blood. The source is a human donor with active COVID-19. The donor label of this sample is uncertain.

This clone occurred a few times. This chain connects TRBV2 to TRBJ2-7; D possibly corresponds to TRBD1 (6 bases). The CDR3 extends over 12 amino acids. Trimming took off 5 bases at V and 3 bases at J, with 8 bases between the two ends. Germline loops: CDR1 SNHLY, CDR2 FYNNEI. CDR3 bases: TGTGCCAGCAGTCGGGACATCTACGAGCAGTACTTC. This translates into CASSRDIYEQYF.

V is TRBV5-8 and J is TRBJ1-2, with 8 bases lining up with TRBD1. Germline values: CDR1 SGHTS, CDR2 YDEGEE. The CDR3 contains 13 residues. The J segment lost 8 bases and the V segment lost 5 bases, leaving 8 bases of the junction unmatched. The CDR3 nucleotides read TGTGCCAGCAGTTCGCCAGGGGGCCGGGGCTACACCTTC. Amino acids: CASSSPGGRGYTF.

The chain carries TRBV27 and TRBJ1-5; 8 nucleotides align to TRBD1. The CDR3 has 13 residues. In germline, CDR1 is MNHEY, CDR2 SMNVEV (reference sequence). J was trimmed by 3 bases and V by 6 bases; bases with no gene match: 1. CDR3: CASRTGDNQPQHF. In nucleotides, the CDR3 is TGTGCCAGCAGGACAGGGGACAATCAGCCCCAGCATTTT.

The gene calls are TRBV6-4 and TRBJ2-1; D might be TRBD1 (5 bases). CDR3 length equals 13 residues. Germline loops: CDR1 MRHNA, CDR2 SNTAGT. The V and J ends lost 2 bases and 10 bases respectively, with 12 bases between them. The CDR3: CASSDRQGREQFF. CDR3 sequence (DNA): TGTGCCAGCAGTGACAGGCAGGGCAGGGAGCAGTTCTTC.

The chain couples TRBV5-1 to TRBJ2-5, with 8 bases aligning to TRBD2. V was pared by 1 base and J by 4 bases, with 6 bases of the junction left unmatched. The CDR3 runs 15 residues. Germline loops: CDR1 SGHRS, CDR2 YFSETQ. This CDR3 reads CASSLFGGAGETQYF. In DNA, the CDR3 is TGCGCCAGCAGCTTGTTCGGGGGGGCCGGAGAGACCCAGTACTTC. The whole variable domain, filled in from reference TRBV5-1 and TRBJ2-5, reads KAGVTQTPRYLIKTRGQQVTLSCSPISGHRSVSWYQQTPGQGLQFLFEYFSETQRNKGNFPGRFSGRQFSNSRSEMNVSTLELGDSALYLCASSLFGGAGETQYFGPGTRLLVL.

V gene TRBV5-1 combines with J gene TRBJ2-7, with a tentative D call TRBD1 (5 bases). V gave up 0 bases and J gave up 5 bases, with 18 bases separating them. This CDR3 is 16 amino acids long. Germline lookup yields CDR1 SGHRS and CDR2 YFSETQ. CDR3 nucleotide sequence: TGCGCCAGCAGCTTGGGCGAGACAGACGCCGCCGACGAGCAGTACTTC. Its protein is CASSLGETDAADEQYF.

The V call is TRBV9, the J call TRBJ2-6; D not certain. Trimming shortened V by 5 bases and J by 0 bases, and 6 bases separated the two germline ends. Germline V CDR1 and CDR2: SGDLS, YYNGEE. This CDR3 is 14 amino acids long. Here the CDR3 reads CASSSRSGANVLTF. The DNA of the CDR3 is TGTGCCAGCAGTTCTCGCTCTGGGGCCAACGTCCTGACTTTC.

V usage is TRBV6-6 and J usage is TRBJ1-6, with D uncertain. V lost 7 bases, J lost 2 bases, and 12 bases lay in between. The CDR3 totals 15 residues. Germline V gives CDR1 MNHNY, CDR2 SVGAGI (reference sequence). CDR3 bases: TGTGCCAGCACTAGAACGGAGGCCTATAATTCACCCCTCCACTTT. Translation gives CASTRTEAYNSPLHF.

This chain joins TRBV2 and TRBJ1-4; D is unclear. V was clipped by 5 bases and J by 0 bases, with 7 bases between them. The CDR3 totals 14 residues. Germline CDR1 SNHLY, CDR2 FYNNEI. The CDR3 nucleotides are TGTGCCAGCAGTCTTAGAGCAACTAATGAAAAACTGTTTTTT. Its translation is CASSLRATNEKLFF.

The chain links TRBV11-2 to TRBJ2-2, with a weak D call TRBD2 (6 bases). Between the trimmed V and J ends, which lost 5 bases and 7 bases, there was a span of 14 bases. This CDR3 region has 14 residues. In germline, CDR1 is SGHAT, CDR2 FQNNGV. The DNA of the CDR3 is TGTGCCAGCAGCCCGACGGGGGTTGGCGGGGAGCTGTTTTTT. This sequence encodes CASSPTGVGGELFF.

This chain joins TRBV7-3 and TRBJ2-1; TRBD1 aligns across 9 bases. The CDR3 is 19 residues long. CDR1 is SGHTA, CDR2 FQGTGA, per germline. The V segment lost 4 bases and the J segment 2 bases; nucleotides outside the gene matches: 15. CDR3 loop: CASSSFAQPTGGPYNEQFF. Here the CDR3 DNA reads TGTGCCAGCAGCTCATTCGCCCAACCCACAGGGGGCCCCTACAATGAGCAGTTCTTC.

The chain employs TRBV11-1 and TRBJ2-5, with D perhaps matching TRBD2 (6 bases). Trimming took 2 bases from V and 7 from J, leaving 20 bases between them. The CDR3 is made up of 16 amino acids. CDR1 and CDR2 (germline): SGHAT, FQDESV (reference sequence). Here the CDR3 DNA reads TGTGCCAGCAGCTTAATGTTGGGGGGTGGATATGGGACCCAGTACTTC. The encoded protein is CASSLMLGGGYGTQYF.

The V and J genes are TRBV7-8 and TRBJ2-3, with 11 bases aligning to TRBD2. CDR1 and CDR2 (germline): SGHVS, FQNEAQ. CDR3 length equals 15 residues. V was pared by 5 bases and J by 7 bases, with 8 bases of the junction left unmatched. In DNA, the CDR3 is TGTGCCAGCAGCCCGGTAGCGGGGGGGCCATATACGCAGTATTTT. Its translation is CASSPVAGGPYTQYF.

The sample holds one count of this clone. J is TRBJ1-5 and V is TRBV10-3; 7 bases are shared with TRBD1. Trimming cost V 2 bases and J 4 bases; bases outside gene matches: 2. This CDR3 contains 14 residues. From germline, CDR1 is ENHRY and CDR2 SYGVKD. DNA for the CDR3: TGTGCCATCAGTGAGATGGGACAGAATCAGCCCCAGCATTTT. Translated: CAISEMGQNQPQHF.

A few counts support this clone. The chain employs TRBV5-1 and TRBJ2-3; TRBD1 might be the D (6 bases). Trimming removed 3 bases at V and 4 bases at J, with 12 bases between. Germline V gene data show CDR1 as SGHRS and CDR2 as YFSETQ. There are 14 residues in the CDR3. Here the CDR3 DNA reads TGCGCCAGCAGCTACCAGGGGTCCCCAGATACGCAGTATTTT. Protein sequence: CASSYQGSPDTQYF.

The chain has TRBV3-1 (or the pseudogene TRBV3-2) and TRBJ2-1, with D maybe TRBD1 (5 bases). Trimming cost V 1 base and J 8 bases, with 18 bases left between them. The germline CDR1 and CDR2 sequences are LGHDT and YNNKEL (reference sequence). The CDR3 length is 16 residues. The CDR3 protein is CASSQGASLWGDEQFF. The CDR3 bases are TGTGCCAGCAGCCAAGGAGCTAGTCTTTGGGGCGATGAGCAGTTCTTC.

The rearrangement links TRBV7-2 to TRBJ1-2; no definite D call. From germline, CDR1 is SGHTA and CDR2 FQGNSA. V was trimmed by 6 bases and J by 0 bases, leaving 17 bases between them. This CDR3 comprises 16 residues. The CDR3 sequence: CASRPRGERSNYGYTF. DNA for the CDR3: TGTGCCAGCAGACCTCGGGGAGAGCGTTCTAACTATGGCTACACCTTC.

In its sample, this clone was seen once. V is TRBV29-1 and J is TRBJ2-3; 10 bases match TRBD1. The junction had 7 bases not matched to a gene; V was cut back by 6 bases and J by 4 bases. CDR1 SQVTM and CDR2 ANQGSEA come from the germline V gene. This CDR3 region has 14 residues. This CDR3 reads CSVPADRGADTQYF. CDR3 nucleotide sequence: TGCAGCGTCCCCGCGGACAGGGGGGCAGATACGCAGTATTTT.

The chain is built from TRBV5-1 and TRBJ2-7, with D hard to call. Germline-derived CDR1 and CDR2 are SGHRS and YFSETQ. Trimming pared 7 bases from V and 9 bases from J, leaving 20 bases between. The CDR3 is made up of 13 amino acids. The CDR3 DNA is TGCGCCAGCTCGCCAGAATCCGGCGAGCGGCAGTACTTC. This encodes CASSPESGERQYF. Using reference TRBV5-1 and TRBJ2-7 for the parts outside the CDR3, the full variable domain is KAGVTQTPRYLIKTRGQQVTLSCSPISGHRSVSWYQQTPGQGLQFLFEYFSETQRNKGNFPGRFSGRQFSNSRSEMNVSTLELGDSALYLCASSPESGERQYFGPGTRLTVT.